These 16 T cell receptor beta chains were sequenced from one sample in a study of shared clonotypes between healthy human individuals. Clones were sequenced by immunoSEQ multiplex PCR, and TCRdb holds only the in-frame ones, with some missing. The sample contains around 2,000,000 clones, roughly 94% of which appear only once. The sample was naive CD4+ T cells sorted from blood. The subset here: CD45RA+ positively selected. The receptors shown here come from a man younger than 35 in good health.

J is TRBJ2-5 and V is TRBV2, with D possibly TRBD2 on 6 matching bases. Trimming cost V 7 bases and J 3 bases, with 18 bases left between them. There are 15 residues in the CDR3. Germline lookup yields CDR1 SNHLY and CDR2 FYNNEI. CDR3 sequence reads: CASIGVAVIKETQYF. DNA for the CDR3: TGTGCCAGCATCGGGGTAGCGGTCATCAAAGAGACCCAGTACTTC.

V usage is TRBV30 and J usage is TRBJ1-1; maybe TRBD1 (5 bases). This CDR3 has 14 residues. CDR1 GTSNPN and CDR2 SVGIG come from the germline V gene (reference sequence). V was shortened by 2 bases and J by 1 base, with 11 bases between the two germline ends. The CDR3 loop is CAWSPRGGNTEAFF. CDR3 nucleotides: TGTGCCTGGAGTCCCCGGGGGGGGAACACTGAAGCTTTCTTT. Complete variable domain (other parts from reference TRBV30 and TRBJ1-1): SQTIHQWPATLVQPVGSPLSLECTVEGTSNPNLYWYRQAAGRGLQLLFYSVGIGQISSEVPQNLSASRPQDRQFILSSKKLLLSDSGFYLCAWSPRGGNTEAFFGQGTRLTVV.

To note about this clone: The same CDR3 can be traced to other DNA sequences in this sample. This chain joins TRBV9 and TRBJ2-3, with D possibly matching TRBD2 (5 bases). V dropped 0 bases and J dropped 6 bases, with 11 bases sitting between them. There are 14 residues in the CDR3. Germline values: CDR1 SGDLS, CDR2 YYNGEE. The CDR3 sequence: CASSVGVLADTQYF. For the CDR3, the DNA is TGTGCCAGCAGCGTAGGGGTGCTAGCTGATACGCAGTATTTT.

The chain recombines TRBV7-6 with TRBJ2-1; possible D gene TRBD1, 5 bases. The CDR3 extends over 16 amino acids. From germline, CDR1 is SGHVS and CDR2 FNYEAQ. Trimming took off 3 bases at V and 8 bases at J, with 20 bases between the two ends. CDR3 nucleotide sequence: TGTGCCAGCAGCTTTACCTGGGGCAGGGTGGACGATGAGCAGTTCTTC. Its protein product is CASSFTWGRVDDEQFF.

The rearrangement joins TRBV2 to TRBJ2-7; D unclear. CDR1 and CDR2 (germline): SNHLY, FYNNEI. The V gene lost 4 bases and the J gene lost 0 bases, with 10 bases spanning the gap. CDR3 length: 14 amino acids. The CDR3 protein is CASSGLLGSYEQYF. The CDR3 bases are TGTGCCAGCAGTGGTTTACTGGGCTCCTACGAGCAGTACTTC.

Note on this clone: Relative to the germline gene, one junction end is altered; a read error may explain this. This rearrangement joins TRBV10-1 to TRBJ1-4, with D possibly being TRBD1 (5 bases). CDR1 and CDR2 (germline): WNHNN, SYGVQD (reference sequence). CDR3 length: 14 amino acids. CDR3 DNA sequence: TGCGCCAGCAGTGAGTCAAGACGGGGGATGTTCCTGAATTTT. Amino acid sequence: CASSESRRGMFLNF.

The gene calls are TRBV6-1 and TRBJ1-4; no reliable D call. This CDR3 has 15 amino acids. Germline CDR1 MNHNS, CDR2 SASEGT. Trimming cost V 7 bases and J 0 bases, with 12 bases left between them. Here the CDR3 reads CASKWETATNEKLFF. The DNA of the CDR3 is TGTGCCAGCAAATGGGAGACTGCAACTAATGAAAAACTGTTTTTT.

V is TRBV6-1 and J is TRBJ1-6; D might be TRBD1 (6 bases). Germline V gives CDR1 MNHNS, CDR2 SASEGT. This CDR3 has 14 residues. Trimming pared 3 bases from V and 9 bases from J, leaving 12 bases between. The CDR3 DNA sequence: TGTGCCAGCAGTGAGTCAGGGGCCTTTTCACCCCTCCACTTT. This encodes CASSESGAFSPLHF.

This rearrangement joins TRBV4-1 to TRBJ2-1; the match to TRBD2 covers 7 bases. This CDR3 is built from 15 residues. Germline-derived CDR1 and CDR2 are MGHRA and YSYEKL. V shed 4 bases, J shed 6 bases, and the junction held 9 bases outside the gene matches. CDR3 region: CASSPGGRGPNEQFF. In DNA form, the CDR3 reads TGCGCCAGCAGCCCCGGAGGGAGGGGTCCCAATGAGCAGTTCTTC.

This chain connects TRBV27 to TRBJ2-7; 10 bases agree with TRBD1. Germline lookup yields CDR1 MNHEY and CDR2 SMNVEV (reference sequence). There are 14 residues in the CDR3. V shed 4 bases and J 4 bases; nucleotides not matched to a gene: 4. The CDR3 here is CASSSRQGAYEQYF. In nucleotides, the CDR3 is TGTGCCAGCAGTTCCCGACAGGGGGCTTACGAGCAGTACTTC.

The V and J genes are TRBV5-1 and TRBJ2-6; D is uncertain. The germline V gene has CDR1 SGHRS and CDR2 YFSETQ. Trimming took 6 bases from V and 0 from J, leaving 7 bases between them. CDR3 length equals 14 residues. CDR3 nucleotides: TGCGCCAGCATGACGATCTCTGGGGCCAACGTCCTGACTTTC. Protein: CASMTISGANVLTF.

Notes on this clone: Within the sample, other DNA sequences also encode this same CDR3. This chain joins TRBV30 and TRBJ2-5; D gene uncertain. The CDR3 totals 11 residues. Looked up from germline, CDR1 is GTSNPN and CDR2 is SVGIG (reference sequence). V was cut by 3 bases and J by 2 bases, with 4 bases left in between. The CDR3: CAWSVQETQYF. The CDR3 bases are TGTGCCTGGAGCGTACAAGAGACCCAGTACTTC.

The CDR3 region has the DNA TGCAGCCTTTCCGGGAAGGCCGGCAATGAGCAGTTCTTC. This gives the protein CSLSGKAGNEQFF. The rearrangement links TRBV29-1 to TRBJ2-1, with a weak D call TRBD2 (5 bases). In germline, CDR1 is SQVTM, CDR2 ANQGSEA. V was trimmed by 8 bases and J by 6 bases, leaving 17 bases between them. This CDR3 is 13 amino acids long.

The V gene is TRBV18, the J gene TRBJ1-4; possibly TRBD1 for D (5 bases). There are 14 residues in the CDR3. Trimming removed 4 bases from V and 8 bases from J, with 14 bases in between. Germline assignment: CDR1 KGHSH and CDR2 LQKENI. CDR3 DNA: TGTGCCAGCTCACTCCAGGGAGGATACGAAAAACTGTTTTTT. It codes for CASSLQGGYEKLFF.

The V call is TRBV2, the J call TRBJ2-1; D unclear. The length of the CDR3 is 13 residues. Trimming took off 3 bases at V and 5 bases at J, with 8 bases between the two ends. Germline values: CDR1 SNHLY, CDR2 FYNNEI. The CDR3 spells CASSDDGHNEQFF. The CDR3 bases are TGTGCCAGCAGTGACGATGGACACAATGAGCAGTTCTTC.

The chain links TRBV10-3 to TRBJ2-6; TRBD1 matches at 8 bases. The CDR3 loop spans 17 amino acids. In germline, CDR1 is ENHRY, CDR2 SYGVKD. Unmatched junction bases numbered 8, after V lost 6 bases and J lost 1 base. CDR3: CAISPAGGGSGANVLTF. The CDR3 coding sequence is TGTGCCATCAGCCCCGCAGGGGGCGGTTCTGGGGCCAACGTCCTGACTTTC.